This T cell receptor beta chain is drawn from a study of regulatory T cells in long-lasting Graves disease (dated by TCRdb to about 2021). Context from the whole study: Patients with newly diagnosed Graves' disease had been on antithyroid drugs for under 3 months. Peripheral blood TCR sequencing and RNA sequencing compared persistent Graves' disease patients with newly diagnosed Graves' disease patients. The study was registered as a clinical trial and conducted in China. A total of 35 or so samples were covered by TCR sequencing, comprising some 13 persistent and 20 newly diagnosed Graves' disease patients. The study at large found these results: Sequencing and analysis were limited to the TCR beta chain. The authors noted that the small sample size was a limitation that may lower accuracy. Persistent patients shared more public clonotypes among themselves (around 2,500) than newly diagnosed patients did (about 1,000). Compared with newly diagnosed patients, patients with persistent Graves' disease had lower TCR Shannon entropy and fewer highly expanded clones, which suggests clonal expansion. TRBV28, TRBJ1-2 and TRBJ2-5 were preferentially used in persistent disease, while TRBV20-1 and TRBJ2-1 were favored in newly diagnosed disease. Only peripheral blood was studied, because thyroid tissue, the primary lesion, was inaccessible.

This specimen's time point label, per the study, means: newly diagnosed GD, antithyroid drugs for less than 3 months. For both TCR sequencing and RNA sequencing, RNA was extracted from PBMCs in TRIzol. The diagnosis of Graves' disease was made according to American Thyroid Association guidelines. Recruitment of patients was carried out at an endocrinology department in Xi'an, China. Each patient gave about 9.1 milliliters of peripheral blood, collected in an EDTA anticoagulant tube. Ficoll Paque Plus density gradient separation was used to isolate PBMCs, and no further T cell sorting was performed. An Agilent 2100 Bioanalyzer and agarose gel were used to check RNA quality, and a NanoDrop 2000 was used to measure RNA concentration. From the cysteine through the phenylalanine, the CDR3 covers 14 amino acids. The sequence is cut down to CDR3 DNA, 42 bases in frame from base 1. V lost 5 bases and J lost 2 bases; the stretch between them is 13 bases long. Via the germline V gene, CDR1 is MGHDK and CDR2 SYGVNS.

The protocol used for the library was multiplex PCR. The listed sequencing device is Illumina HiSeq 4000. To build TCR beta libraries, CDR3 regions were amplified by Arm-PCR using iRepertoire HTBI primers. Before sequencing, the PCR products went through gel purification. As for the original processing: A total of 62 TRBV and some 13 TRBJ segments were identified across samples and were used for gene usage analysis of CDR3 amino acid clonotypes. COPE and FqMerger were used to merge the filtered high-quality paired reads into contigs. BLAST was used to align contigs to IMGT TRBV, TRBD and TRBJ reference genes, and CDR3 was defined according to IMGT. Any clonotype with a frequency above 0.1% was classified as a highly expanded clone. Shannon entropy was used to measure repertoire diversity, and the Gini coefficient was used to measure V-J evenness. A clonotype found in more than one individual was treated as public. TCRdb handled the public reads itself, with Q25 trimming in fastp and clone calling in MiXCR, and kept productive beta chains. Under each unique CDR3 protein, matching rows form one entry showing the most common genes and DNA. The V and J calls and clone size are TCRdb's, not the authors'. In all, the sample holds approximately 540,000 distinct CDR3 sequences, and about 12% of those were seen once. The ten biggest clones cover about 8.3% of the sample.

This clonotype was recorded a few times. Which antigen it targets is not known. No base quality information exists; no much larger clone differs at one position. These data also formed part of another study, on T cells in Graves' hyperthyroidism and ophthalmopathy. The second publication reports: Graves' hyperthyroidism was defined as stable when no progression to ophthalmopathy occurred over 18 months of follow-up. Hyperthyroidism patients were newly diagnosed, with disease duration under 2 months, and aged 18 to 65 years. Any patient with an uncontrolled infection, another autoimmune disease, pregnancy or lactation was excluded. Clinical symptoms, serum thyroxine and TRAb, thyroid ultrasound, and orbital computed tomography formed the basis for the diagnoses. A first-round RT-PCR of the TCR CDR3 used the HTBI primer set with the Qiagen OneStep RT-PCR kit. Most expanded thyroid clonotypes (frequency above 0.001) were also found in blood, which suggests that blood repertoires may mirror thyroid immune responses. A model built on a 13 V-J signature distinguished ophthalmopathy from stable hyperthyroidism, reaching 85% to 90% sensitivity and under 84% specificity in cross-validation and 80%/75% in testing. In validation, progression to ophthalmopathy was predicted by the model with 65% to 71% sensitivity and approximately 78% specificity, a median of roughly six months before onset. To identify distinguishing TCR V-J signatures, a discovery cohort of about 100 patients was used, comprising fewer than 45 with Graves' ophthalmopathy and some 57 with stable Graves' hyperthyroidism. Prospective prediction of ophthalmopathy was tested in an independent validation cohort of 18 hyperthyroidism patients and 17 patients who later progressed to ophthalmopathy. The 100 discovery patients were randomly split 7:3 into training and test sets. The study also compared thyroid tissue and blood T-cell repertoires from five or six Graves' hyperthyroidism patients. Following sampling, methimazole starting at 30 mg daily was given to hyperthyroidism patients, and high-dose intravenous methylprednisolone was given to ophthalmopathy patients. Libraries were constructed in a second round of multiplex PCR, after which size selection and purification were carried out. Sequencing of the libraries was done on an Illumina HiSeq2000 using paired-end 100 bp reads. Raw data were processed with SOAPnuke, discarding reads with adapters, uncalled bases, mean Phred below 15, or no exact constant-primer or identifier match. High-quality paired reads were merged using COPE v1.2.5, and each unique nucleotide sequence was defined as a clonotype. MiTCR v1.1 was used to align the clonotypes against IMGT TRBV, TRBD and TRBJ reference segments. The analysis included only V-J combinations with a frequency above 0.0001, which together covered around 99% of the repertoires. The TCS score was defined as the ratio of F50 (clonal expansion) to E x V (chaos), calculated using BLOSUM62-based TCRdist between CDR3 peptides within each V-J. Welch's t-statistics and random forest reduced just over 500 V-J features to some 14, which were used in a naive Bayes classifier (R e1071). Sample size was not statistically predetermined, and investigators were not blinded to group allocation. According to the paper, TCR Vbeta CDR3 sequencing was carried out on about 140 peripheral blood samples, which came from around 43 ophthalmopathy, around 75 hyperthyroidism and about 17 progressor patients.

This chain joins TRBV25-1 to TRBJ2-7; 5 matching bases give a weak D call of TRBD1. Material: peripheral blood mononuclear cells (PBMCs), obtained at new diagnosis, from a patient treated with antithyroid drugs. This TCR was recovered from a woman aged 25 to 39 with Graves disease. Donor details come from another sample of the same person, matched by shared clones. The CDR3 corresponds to CASSKGISTYEQYF. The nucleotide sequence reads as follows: TGTGCCAGCAGTAAGGGGATAAGTACCTACGAGCAGTACTTC.